One TCR beta chain is described in this entry. A single record per CDR3 protein comes from TCRdb applying MiXCR to the PCR reads. Here the sample spans under 600,000 distinct CDR3 sequences, about 25% being singletons. This entry belongs to a study of molecular identifiers for immune sequencing clone quantification. Sorting defined naive CD8 T cells as CD8+CD4-CCR7+CD45RA+. This CDR3 has 20 amino acids. Unmatched junction bases numbered 14, after V lost 1 base and J lost 0 bases. Germline V gives CDR1 SEHNR, CDR2 FQNEAQ (reference sequence). This rearrangement joins TRBV7-9 to TRBJ2-7; 11 bases line up with TRBD2. The sequencing sample was made of naive CD8+ T cells from blood, with Jurkat cell RNA spiked in. Subset of the sample: FACS-sorted CD8+CD4-CCR7+CD45RA+ naive T cells. The source is a human donor in good health. Some libraries in this study had Jurkat cell RNA spiked in. The DNA for the CDR3 is TGTGCCAGCAGCTTAGAGGGTGCTAGCGGGGGGTATTTTCTCTCCTACGAGCAGTACTTC. It yields the protein CASSLEGASGGYFLSYEQYF. Drawing the rest from reference TRBV7-9 and TRBJ2-7, the complete variable domain is DTGVSQNPRHKITKRGQNVTFRCDPISEHNRLYWYRQTLGQGPEFLTYFQNEAQLEKSRLLSDRFSAERPKGSFSTLEIQRTEQGDSAMYLCASSLEGASGGYFLSYEQYFGPGTRLTVT.